This TCR beta chain was captured by sequencing in a study of blood T cell repertoires in COVID-19. As for the study in general: COVID-19 samples from acute and convalescent phases originated in the United States, Italy and Spain.

Across 24 US areas, participants ranged in age from roughly 18 to 89 years. Either two negative PCRs, clearance, or symptom resolution qualified Cohort 3 donors as recovered. The CDR3 is made up of 15 amino acids. V dropped 4 bases and J dropped 7 bases, with 16 bases sitting between them. Germline V gene sequence: CDR1 MRHNA, CDR2 SNTAGT. There are a few counts of this clone. The table came from immunoSEQ multiplex PCR; TCRdb's copy has only in-frame clones and leaves some out. This sample has about 370,000 clones, with 80% to 90% found just once. J is TRBJ1-4 and V is TRBV6-4, with D possibly matching TRBD1 (5 bases). This receptor was obtained from a man between 18 and 29 years old who had recovered from COVID-19. The sample taken for sequencing was PBMCs or T cells enriched from blood (not recorded which). The CDR3 sequence: CASSVRSGTGEKLFF. The CDR3 DNA sequence: TGTGCCAGCAGTGTAAGGAGCGGGACCGGTGAAAAACTGTTTTTT.